The 21 T cell receptor beta chains reported below all come from one sample, sequenced in a study of blood T cell repertoires in COVID-19. Some clones are missing from TCRdb's copy, which holds only in-frame ones; the method was immunoSEQ multiplex PCR. The sample carries approximately 290,000 clones, over 85% recorded once. The specimen sequenced was peripheral blood. The source of these receptors is a woman aged 25 to 39 with COVID-19, enrolled during active disease.

The rearrangement joins TRBV28 to TRBJ2-5; 9 positions match TRBD2. The CDR3 contains 14 residues. The germline V gene encodes CDR1 MDHEN and CDR2 SYDVKM. V shed 4 bases, J shed 1 base, and the junction held 1 base outside the gene matches. CDR3 residues: CASSSGLAQETQYF. In DNA, the CDR3 is TGTGCCAGCAGTTCGGGACTAGCCCAAGAGACCCAGTACTTC.

V gene TRBV5-6 combines with J gene TRBJ1-2, with D maybe TRBD1 (5 bases). Germline V gene lookup returns CDR1 SGHDT and CDR2 YYEEEE. The CDR3 has 13 residues. The V end lost 4 bases, the J end lost 4 bases, and 11 bases lay between the germline ends. CDR3 protein: CASSHDRLYGYTF. The DNA for the CDR3 is TGTGCCAGCAGCCATGACAGACTCTATGGCTACACCTTC.

V is TRBV7-9 and J is TRBJ2-3; TRBD2 agrees at 9 bases. Germline-derived CDR1 and CDR2 are SEHNR and FQNEAQ (reference sequence). The CDR3 runs to 15 residues. V gave up 4 bases and J gave up 1 base; unmatched junction bases: 3. The CDR3 region is CASSSWTSGTDTQYF. CDR3 in DNA: TGTGCCAGCAGCTCATGGACTAGCGGCACAGATACGCAGTATTTT. Full variable domain (remainder filled in from reference TRBV7-9 and TRBJ2-3): DTGVSQNPRHKITKRGQNVTFRCDPISEHNRLYWYRQTLGQGPEFLTYFQNEAQLEKSRLLSDRFSAERPKGSFSTLEIQRTEQGDSAMYLCASSSWTSGTDTQYFGPGTRLTVL.

J is TRBJ1-1 and V is TRBV19; no reliable D call. In germline, CDR1 is LNHDA, CDR2 SQIVND (reference sequence). V gave up 8 bases and J gave up 7 bases, with 14 bases separating them. The length of the CDR3 is 12 residues. The CDR3 sequence: CASSALEGEAFF. DNA for the CDR3: TGTGCCAGTTCGGCGCTGGAGGGTGAAGCTTTCTTT.

This chain uses TRBV7-9 with TRBJ1-1; D might be TRBD1 (6 bases). This CDR3 is 14 amino acids long. The germline V and J ends were trimmed by 5 bases and 0 bases, with 10 bases remaining between them. Germline lookup yields CDR1 SEHNR and CDR2 FQNEAQ (reference sequence). The CDR3 loop is CASSGGAVNTEAFF. In nucleotides, the CDR3 is TGTGCCAGCAGCGGGGGCGCAGTGAACACTGAAGCTTTCTTT.

The V gene is TRBV7-9, the J gene TRBJ2-1, with D maybe TRBD1 (6 bases). This CDR3 comprises 15 residues. The germline V and J ends were trimmed by 10 bases and 7 bases, with 23 bases remaining between them. The germline V gene encodes CDR1 SEHNR and CDR2 FQNEAQ (reference sequence). The CDR3 spells CATPLTAGAGNEQFF. The CDR3 nucleotides are TGTGCCACCCCCCTCACGGCAGGGGCTGGGAATGAGCAGTTCTTC.

V gene TRBV10-3 combines with J gene TRBJ2-7; D gene unclear. Germline V gene lookup returns CDR1 ENHRY and CDR2 SYGVKD. Trimming left V 3 bases short and J 7 bases short, with 16 bases between. The CDR3 extends over 14 amino acids. Here the CDR3 DNA reads TGTGCCATCAGTGACACTTATCTACGAAAGGAGCAGTACTTC. It codes for CAISDTYLRKEQYF.

Note on this clone: This sample includes further DNA sequences coding for the same CDR3. CDR3 amino acids: CASSYTGQGQPQHF. The CDR3 DNA reads TGTGCCAGCAGTTACACAGGGCAGGGTCAGCCCCAGCATTTT. The chain has TRBV6-5 and TRBJ1-5; D might be TRBD1 (6 bases). This CDR3 region has 14 residues. Trimming left V 2 bases short and J 6 bases short, with 11 bases between. CDR1 and CDR2 from the germline V gene are MNHEY and SVGAGI.

V gene TRBV4-2 combines with J gene TRBJ2-3; no reliable D call. Trimming removed 1 base at V and 4 bases at J, with 6 bases between. The V gene's germline CDR1 is LGHNA and CDR2 YNFKEQ. CDR3 length equals 13 residues. The CDR3 reads CASSQGRPDTQYF. CDR3 bases: TGTGCCAGCAGCCAAGGGCGGCCAGATACGCAGTATTTT.

The chain is built from TRBV11-2 and TRBJ2-1, with D possibly TRBD2 on 6 matching bases. Per the germline V gene, CDR1 is SGHAT and CDR2 is FQNNGV. The ends were cut back, 1 base at V and 4 bases at J, with 11 bases in the middle. This CDR3 has 15 amino acids. This CDR3 is CASSLGLAEYNEQFF. CDR3 sequence (DNA): TGTGCCAGCAGCTTAGGTTTAGCGGAGTACAATGAGCAGTTCTTC. Full variable domain (rest looked up from reference TRBV11-2 and TRBJ2-1): EAGVAQSPRYKIIEKRQSVAFWCNPISGHATLYWYQQILGQGPKLLIQFQNNGVVDDSQLPKDRFSAERLKGVDSTLKIQPAKLEDSAVYLCASSLGLAEYNEQFFGPGTRLTVL.

The V and J genes are TRBV11-3 and TRBJ2-1, with a tentative D call TRBD2 (6 bases). The CDR3 loop spans 16 amino acids. Per the germline V gene, CDR1 is SGHNT and CDR2 is YENEEA. V shed 5 bases and J shed 5 bases, with 19 bases lying between them. CDR3 bases: TGTGCCAGCAGCGAGGGATTAGAGCGGGCGAACAATGAGCAGTTCTTC. It yields the protein CASSEGLERANNEQFF.

This chain uses TRBV18 with TRBJ1-5, with 8 positions matching TRBD1. Germline loops: CDR1 KGHSH, CDR2 LQKENI. The CDR3 contains 18 residues. Germline trimming cut 3 bases from V and 3 bases from J; bases unmatched to any gene: 13. The CDR3 spells CASSPGGIGQGPNQPQHF. The CDR3 region has the DNA TGTGCCAGCTCACCTGGGGGGATCGGACAGGGTCCCAATCAGCCCCAGCATTTT.

This clone was detected a few times. V and J are TRBV6-5 and TRBJ2-1, with a tentative D call TRBD2 (6 bases). The CDR3 runs 13 residues. Trimming left V 2 bases short and J 8 bases short, with 10 bases between. Per the germline V gene, CDR1 is MNHEY and CDR2 is SVGAGI. The DNA for the CDR3 is TGTGCCAGCAGTTACAACGGAGGGGATGAGCAGTTCTTC. Encoded protein: CASSYNGGDEQFF.

The chain couples TRBV24-1 to TRBJ1-2, with 9 bases that match TRBD1. J was trimmed by 6 bases and V by 0 bases; bases with no gene match: 4. The CDR3 has 15 residues. Germline CDR1 and CDR2: KGHDR and SFDVKD. The CDR3 loop reads CATSDLTGGLNGYTF. The CDR3 DNA is TGTGCCACCAGTGATTTGACAGGGGGCCTTAATGGCTACACCTTC.

The V and J genes are TRBV6-1 and TRBJ2-7; possibly TRBD2 for D (5 bases). CDR1 is MNHNS and CDR2 is SASEGT in the germline V gene. The CDR3 consists of 16 residues. Trimming left V 2 bases short and J 1 base short, with 15 bases between. For the CDR3, the DNA is TGTGCCAGCAGTGAACTCGGGGTAAGAGGTTCCTACGAGCAGTACTTC. Its translation is CASSELGVRGSYEQYF.

This sequence joins TRBV29-1 and TRBJ1-2; D is ambiguous. Trimming pared 7 bases from V and 4 bases from J, leaving 13 bases between. The CDR3 runs 12 residues. Germline CDR1 and CDR2: SQVTM and ANQGSEA. DNA of the CDR3: TGCAGCGCAACCCCGGAGGGCTATGGCTACACCTTC. Encoded protein: CSATPEGYGYTF.

The chain joins TRBV7-9 to TRBJ1-3; TRBD1 is a possible D gene (5 bases). Trimming left V 4 bases short and J 8 bases short, with 18 bases between. The CDR3 covers 15 residues. Germline V CDR1 and CDR2: SEHNR, FQNEAQ (reference sequence). The CDR3 DNA sequence: TGTGCCAGCAGCTCCCGGGGGGGTTCCCGCGACACCATATATTTT. It specifies CASSSRGGSRDTIYF.

The genes are TRBV5-6 and TRBJ2-7, with 10 bases that match TRBD2. In germline, CDR1 is SGHDT, CDR2 YYEEEE. The CDR3 is 17 residues long. Germline trimming cut 4 bases from V and 6 bases from J; bases unmatched to any gene: 16. The CDR3 nucleotides are TGTGCCAGCAGCCTTCTCCTAGCGGGGGCGCTTTTGGGCGAGCAGTACTTC. Its translation: CASSLLLAGALLGEQYF.

Written as DNA, the CDR3 is TGCGCCAGCAGCTTGATCTGGGGGCGAGACACCGGGGAGCTGTTTTTT. Amino acids: CASSLIWGRDTGELFF. This sequence joins TRBV5-1 and TRBJ2-2; the D gene is possibly TRBD1 (6 bases). Germline CDR1 is SGHRS and CDR2 is YFSETQ. This CDR3 spans 16 amino acids. The germline V and J ends were trimmed by 1 base and 3 bases, with 13 bases remaining between them.

This chain uses TRBV27 with TRBJ2-1; TRBD2 agrees at 10 bases. This CDR3 contains 12 residues. Germline-derived CDR1 and CDR2 are MNHEY and SMNVEV (reference sequence). The trim removed 10 bases at V and 6 bases at J, leaving 3 bases unmatched. In DNA form, the CDR3 reads TGTGCCACTGGACTAGCGGCCAATGAGCAGTTCTTC. As protein: CATGLAANEQFF.

DNA for the CDR3: TGCGCCAGCAGCCAAGATCAAATGGGGGGGCCCCAGCATTTT. Translating gives CASSQDQMGGPQHF. This chain connects TRBV4-1 to TRBJ1-5, with a possible D match to TRBD1 (5 bases). The CDR3 loop spans 14 amino acids. The germline V and J ends were trimmed by 0 bases and 9 bases, with 12 bases remaining between them. CDR1 and CDR2 (germline): MGHRA, YSYEKL.